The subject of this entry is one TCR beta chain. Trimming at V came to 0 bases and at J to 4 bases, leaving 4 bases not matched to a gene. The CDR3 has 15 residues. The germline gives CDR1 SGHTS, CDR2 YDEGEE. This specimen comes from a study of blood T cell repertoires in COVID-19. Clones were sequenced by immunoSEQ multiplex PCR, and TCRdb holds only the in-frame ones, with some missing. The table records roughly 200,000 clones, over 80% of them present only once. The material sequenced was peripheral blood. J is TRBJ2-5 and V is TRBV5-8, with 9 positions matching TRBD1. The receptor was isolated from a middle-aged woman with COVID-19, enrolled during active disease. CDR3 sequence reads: CASSLDTGQGETQYF. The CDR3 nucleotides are TGTGCCAGCAGCTTGGATACGGGACAGGGAGAGACCCAGTACTTC.